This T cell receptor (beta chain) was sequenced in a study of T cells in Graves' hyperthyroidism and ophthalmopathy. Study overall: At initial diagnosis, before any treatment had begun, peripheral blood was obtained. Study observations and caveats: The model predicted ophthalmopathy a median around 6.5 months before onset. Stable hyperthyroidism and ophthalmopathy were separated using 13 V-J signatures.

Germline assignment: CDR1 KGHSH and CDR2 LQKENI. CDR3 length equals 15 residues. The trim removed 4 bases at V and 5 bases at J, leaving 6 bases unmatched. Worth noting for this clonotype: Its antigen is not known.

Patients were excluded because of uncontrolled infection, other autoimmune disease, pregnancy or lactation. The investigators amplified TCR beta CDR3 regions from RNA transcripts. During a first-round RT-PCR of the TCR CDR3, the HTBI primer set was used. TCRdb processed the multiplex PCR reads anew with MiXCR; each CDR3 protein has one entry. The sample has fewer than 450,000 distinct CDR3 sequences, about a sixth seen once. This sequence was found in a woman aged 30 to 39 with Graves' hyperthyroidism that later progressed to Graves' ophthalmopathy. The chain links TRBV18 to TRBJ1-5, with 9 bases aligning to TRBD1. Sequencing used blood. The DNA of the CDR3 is TGTGCCAGCTCACTTGGGACAGGGAGCGATCAGCCCCAGCATTTT. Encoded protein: CASSLGTGSDQPQHF.